Here is one T cell receptor beta chain with its context. Its specificity is not known. The CDR3 totals 16 residues. Trimming pared 0 bases from V and 4 bases from J, leaving 13 bases between. Germline CDR1 and CDR2: SGHTA and FQGNSA. Measured with immunoSEQ multiplex PCR; TCRdb has only the in-frame clones, and not every one. The data hold 46,000 or so clones, with around 80% observed a single time. This entry comes from a study of T cell responses to AZD1222 COVID-19 vaccine. Turning to the study itself: Second-dose intervals near 4 or 12 weeks were combined. Study-wide results and caveats: Distributed over spike, vaccine-associated CD4 TCRs predominated at 160-218 and 743-854.

This receptor was obtained from an adult in good health. This specimen consisted of peripheral blood, obtained on day 0 of AZD1222 vaccination. The genes are TRBV7-2 and TRBJ1-3; D is uncertain. The CDR3 sequence is CASSLAILGTGNTIYF. CDR3 nucleotides: TGTGCCAGCAGCTTAGCGATCTTGGGTACGGGAAACACCATATATTTT.